One and the same sample provided the 14 T cell receptor beta chains below, sequenced in a study of T cell changes during pregnancy in multiple sclerosis. Using immunoSEQ multiplex PCR, the repertoire was profiled, and TCRdb retains in-frame clones only, with some absent. This table has around 38,000 clones, about 92% appearing once. Source: CD8+ T cells from peripheral blood mononuclear cells, taken in the third trimester of pregnancy. The receptor source for this set is a female donor with multiple sclerosis, enrolled in a pregnancy study.

This rearrangement joins TRBV7-6 to TRBJ2-7, with 9 bases identical to TRBD1. J was trimmed by 4 bases and V by 2 bases; bases with no gene match: 3. The CDR3 spans 14 residues. Germline-derived CDR1 and CDR2 are SGHVS and FNYEAQ. The CDR3 nucleotides are TGTGCCAGCAGCTTAACAGGGGGCAAGTACGAGCAGTACTTC. Translated: CASSLTGGKYEQYF.

The chain has TRBV16 and TRBJ2-3, with D perhaps TRBD2 (6 bases). CDR3 length equals 17 residues. Per germline, CDR1 KGHSY and CDR2 FQNENV. Between the trimmed V and J ends, which lost 2 bases and 0 bases, there was a span of 15 bases. CDR3: CASSQTLARTSTDTQYF. In DNA form, the CDR3 reads TGTGCCAGCAGCCAAACCCTAGCGCGGACTAGCACAGATACGCAGTATTTT.

The chain uses TRBV6-5 and TRBJ2-7, with a weak D call TRBD1 (6 bases). The CDR3 extends over 16 amino acids. CDR1 is MNHEY and CDR2 is SVGAGI in the germline V gene. Between the trimmed V and J ends, which lost 0 bases and 0 bases, there was a span of 12 bases. The CDR3 is CASSYSRGYTSYEQYF. CDR3 DNA sequence: TGTGCCAGCAGTTACTCCAGGGGATATACCTCCTACGAGCAGTACTTC.

This clone was detected only once. This rearrangement joins TRBV7-9 to TRBJ2-1; 12 positions agree with TRBD2. Germline loops: CDR1 SEHNR, CDR2 FQNEAQ (reference sequence). V shed 3 bases and J 6 bases; nucleotides not matched to a gene: 0. The CDR3 is 14 amino acids. CDR3 bases: TGTGCCAGCAGCTTGACTAGCGGGAGCAATGAGCAGTTCTTC. As protein: CASSLTSGSNEQFF. Complete variable domain (other parts from reference TRBV7-9 and TRBJ2-1): DTGVSQNPRHKITKRGQNVTFRCDPISEHNRLYWYRQTLGQGPEFLTYFQNEAQLEKSRLLSDRFSAERPKGSFSTLEIQRTEQGDSAMYLCASSLTSGSNEQFFGPGTRLTVL.

The gene calls are TRBV4-3 and TRBJ2-3; a weak D match, TRBD1 (6 bases). Germline CDR1 LGHNA, CDR2 YSLEER. V was pared by 0 bases and J by 0 bases, with 10 bases between. CDR3 size: 16 residues. CDR3 region: CASSQDMGASTDTQYF. The CDR3 nucleotides are TGCGCCAGCAGCCAAGATATGGGGGCAAGCACAGATACGCAGTATTTT.

DNA for the CDR3: TGCGCCAGCAGCCAAGATAGGACAGCTTCCTACGAGCAGTACTTC. Protein sequence: CASSQDRTASYEQYF. The J gene is TRBJ2-7, the V gene TRBV4-3; a possible D gene is TRBD1 (6 bases). Trimming took off 0 bases at V and 1 base at J, with 10 bases between the two ends. In germline, CDR1 is LGHNA, CDR2 YSLEER. CDR3 size: 15 residues.

The count of this clone is one. The chain combines TRBV7-9 with TRBJ2-7, with a tentative D call TRBD1 (6 bases). The CDR3 has 14 amino acids. Germline CDR1 SEHNR, CDR2 FQNEAQ (reference sequence). Trimming took off 5 bases at V and 2 bases at J, with 13 bases between the two ends. For the CDR3, the DNA is TGTGCCAGCAGCCTCCGGGACATCCCCTACGAGCAGTACTTC. It is translated as CASSLRDIPYEQYF.

The J gene is TRBJ2-1, the V gene TRBV9; TRBD2 matches 11 bases. The CDR3 length is 15 residues. The germline V gene encodes CDR1 SGDLS and CDR2 YYNGEE. The junction had 9 bases not matched to a gene; V was cut back by 7 bases and J by 6 bases. As DNA, the CDR3 is TGTGCCAGCGCCGAAGGGACTAGCGGACTCAATGAGCAGTTCTTC. Encoded protein: CASAEGTSGLNEQFF.

V is TRBV6-1 and J is TRBJ1-2; perhaps TRBD1 as D (6 bases). The ends were cut back, 5 bases at V and 3 bases at J, with 13 bases in the middle. Germline CDR1 MNHNS, CDR2 SASEGT. The CDR3 runs to 14 residues. The CDR3 here is CASSLPDRDYGYTF. The CDR3 bases are TGTGCCAGCAGTCTACCGGACAGAGACTATGGCTACACCTTC.

The chain combines TRBV1 with TRBJ1-2; TRBD1 is the table's D call, not checked against the DNA. TRBV1 represents a pseudogene. The CDR3 covers 14 residues. Here the CDR3 DNA reads TGCACCAGCAGCCAAGGGAACAGGCCCTTCGGCTACACCTTC. Amino acids: CTSSQGNRPFGYTF.

This clone was observed a few times. V gene TRBV9 combines with J gene TRBJ2-3, with D possibly TRBD2 on 5 matching bases. This CDR3 comprises 13 residues. Germline V gene lookup returns CDR1 SGDLS and CDR2 YYNGEE. V was pared by 6 bases and J by 5 bases, with 13 bases between. The CDR3 protein is CASNRLLGDTQYF. Written as DNA, the CDR3 is TGTGCCAGCAACCGTCTACTAGGAGATACGCAGTATTTT.

The rearrangement uses TRBV11-2 and TRBJ1-1; no clear D. Germline CDR1 SGHAT, CDR2 FQNNGV. The V end was cut by 2 bases, the J end by 5 bases, with 15 bases between. The CDR3 length is 15 residues. DNA of the CDR3: TGTGCCAGCAGCTTACGTGCAGGTTCGGGGACTGAAGCTTTCTTT. This translates into CASSLRAGSGTEAFF.

This chain links TRBV7-9 with TRBJ2-1; 12 bases fit TRBD2. The CDR3 runs 16 residues. The V segment lost 2 bases and the J segment 6 bases; nucleotides outside the gene matches: 5. Germline V gene data show CDR1 as SEHNR and CDR2 as FQNEAQ (reference sequence). The CDR3 DNA reads as TGTGCCAGCAGCTTAACGCGACTAGCGGGGGTCAATGAGCAGTTCTTC. Its protein product is CASSLTRLAGVNEQFF.

This chain joins TRBV11-2 and TRBJ2-1, with 7 bases lining up with TRBD1. CDR3 length: 16 amino acids. Per the germline V gene, CDR1 is SGHAT and CDR2 is FQNNGV. J was trimmed by 2 bases and V by 3 bases; bases with no gene match: 7. For the CDR3, the DNA is TGTGCCAGCAGCTTTCAGGGGGAACCTCCCTACAATGAGCAGTTCTTC. Protein product: CASSFQGEPPYNEQFF.